This T cell receptor (beta chain) was obtained from a study of metastatic and nonmetastatic thyroid tumors. Study context: Repertoires from malignant and benign thyroid patients were compared across blood and tumor or nodule tissue. The study's findings and limits: Within blood and tumor, benign nodules reportedly had significantly lower TCR beta diversity than malignant thyroid tumors did.

In the authors' workflow: Built for papillary thyroid cancer, a distant-metastasis classifier drew on CDR3 differences across clinicopathological groups. TCRdb called clones again from the PCR reads with MiXCR. These V and J calls are TCRdb output, not the study's own analysis. The data show about 15,000 clones, with approximately 23% seen just once and roughly 12% held by the top ten. Details on this clone: Its cognate antigen is unknown.

Germline CDR1 LNHDA, CDR2 SQIVND (reference sequence). This CDR3 is built from 12 residues. The V segment lost 4 bases and the J segment 12 bases; nucleotides outside the gene matches: 6. None of the patients had undergone any treatment ahead of thyroid surgery. This receptor was taken from a female donor with papillary thyroid cancer or a benign thyroid nodule (not recorded which). Some clones in this sample may be carry-over from other donors' samples. Source material: tumor tissue. The rearrangement links TRBV19 to TRBJ2-1; 7 nucleotides line up with TRBD1. The CDR3 DNA follows: TGTGCCAGTAGTACCCTTGGGGACAGGCAGTTCTTC. Amino acids: CASSTLGDRQFF.